This TCR beta chain was observed in a study of blood T cell repertoires in COVID-19. Study at large: COVID-19 samples from acute and convalescent phases originated in the United States, Italy and Spain.

The age range of participants was about 18 to 89 years, with residence in some 25 US areas. Germline V gene sequence: CDR1 KGHDR, CDR2 SFDVKD. Deletions cut 5 bases from V and 1 base from J, with 32 bases between. The length of the CDR3 is 22 residues. Sequencing was performed with immunoSEQ multiplex PCR; in TCRdb, only in-frame clones are kept and a portion is missing. The sample carries 250,000 or so clones, about 80% recorded once. The sample was PBMCs or T cells enriched from blood (not recorded which). The rearrangement joins TRBV24-1 to TRBJ1-3; D gene uncertain. This receptor was identified in a middle-aged man who had recovered from COVID-19. CDR3 in DNA: TGTGCCACCAGTGCTTTCGTATCCACCACGCGGGGTGGGAACGTATCTGGAAACACCATATATTTT. Translation: CATSAFVSTTRGGNVSGNTIYF.